This entry features one TCR beta chain sequence. The sample originates from a study of untreated major depressive disorder. J gave up 7 bases and V 0 bases, and 4 bases lay outside the gene matches. From germline, CDR1 is SGHDT and CDR2 YYEEEE. This CDR3 is 14 amino acids long. Profiled with immunoSEQ multiplex PCR; TCRdb holds only in-frame clones, not every one. Here the sample spans some 21,000 clones, around 92% being singletons. All participants were of European descent. The chain combines TRBV5-6 with TRBJ1-5; 7 bases line up with TRBD1. This sequence originates from a woman in her thirties or forties in good health. Material for sequencing was CD4+ T cells from PBMCs. CDR3 nucleotides: TGTGCCAGCAGCTTGGGGCAGGGGGGACAGCCCCAGCATTTT. Translated, it gives CASSLGQGGQPQHF.